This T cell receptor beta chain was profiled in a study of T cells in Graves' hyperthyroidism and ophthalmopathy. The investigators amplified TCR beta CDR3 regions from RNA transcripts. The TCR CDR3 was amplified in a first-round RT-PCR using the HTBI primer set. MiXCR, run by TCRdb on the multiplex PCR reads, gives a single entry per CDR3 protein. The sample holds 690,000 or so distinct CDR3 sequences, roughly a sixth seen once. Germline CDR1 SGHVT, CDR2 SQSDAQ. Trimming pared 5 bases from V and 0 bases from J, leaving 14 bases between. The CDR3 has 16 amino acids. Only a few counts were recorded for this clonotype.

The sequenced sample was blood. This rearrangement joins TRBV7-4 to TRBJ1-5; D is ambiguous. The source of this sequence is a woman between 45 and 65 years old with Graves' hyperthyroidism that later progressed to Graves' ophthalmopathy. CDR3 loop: CASSPAAPSSNQPQHF. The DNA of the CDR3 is TGTGCCAGCAGCCCGGCGGCCCCCTCTAGCAATCAGCCCCAGCATTTT.